The 19 T cell receptor beta chains presented below share a single source sample, sequenced in a study of T cells in Graves' hyperthyroidism and ophthalmopathy. Amplification targeted TCR beta CDR3 regions from RNA transcripts. In the first-round RT-PCR of the TCR CDR3, the HTBI primer set was used. One entry per CDR3 protein results from TCRdb running MiXCR on the multiplex PCR reads. The sample records some 720,000 distinct CDR3 sequences, roughly 15% being singletons. Sequenced material: blood. The receptor source for this set is a man in his late teens or twenties with Graves' hyperthyroidism.

The chain couples TRBV5-1 to TRBJ2-7; 10 nucleotides line up with TRBD2. V lost 2 bases to trimming and J lost 0 bases; unmatched junction nucleotides: 5. Germline CDR1 reads SGHRS; CDR2 reads YFSETQ. The CDR3 consists of 16 residues. The CDR3 DNA follows: TGCGCCAGCAGCTTACCTAGCGGGAGTCCCTCCTACGAGCAGTACTTC. Its protein is CASSLPSGSPSYEQYF.

This clonotype was observed a handful of times. The CDR3 region has the DNA TGTGCCAGCAGTGAAGCGCGGCCAGGCAATCAGCCCCAGCATTTT. Amino acid sequence: CASSEARPGNQPQHF. The chain is built from TRBV6-1 and TRBJ1-5, with D hard to call. The V gene's germline CDR1 is MNHNS and CDR2 SASEGT. CDR3 length: 15 amino acids. Deletions cut 0 bases from V and 2 bases from J, with 8 bases between.

V gene TRBV30 combines with J gene TRBJ1-6; D perhaps matches TRBD1 (5 bases). The CDR3 is 12 residues long. Germline V lookup: CDR1 GTSNPN, CDR2 SVGIG (reference sequence). V shed 0 bases and J shed 13 bases, with 10 bases lying between them. DNA of the CDR3: TGTGCCTGGAGTGTACGGGCAGGGCCCCTCCACTTT. It codes for CAWSVRAGPLHF. Full variable domain (rest looked up from reference TRBV30 and TRBJ1-6): SQTIHQWPATLVQPVGSPLSLECTVEGTSNPNLYWYRQAAGRGLQLLFYSVGIGQISSEVPQNLSASRPQDRQFILSSKKLLLSDSGFYLCAWSVRAGPLHFGNGTRLTVT.

Ten or more counts support this clonotype. The gene calls are TRBV12-3 or TRBV12-4 and TRBJ2-1; D gene uncertain. Trimming stripped 5 bases from V and 6 bases from J, with 11 bases between. The CDR3 covers 13 residues. CDR3 protein: CASSPHVTNEQFF. The CDR3 DNA follows: TGTGCCAGCAGTCCTCACGTTACCAATGAGCAGTTCTTC.

The genes are TRBV28 and TRBJ2-7; D is uncertain. Germline V gene lookup returns CDR1 MDHEN and CDR2 SYDVKM. Trimming took 2 bases from V and 3 from J, leaving 11 bases between them. The CDR3 consists of 14 residues. The CDR3, as DNA: TGTGCCAGCAGTTTAGCTACGATACTCTACGAGCAGTACTTC. The encoded protein is CASSLATILYEQYF.

This sequence joins TRBV6-1 and TRBJ2-5; D uncertain. The CDR3 totals 12 residues. V shed 8 bases and J shed 5 bases, with 12 bases lying between them. CDR1 is MNHNS, CDR2 SASEGT, per germline. Here the CDR3 DNA reads TGTGCCAGCGGAAAGTTACAGGAGACCCAGTACTTC. Protein sequence: CASGKLQETQYF.

This chain connects TRBV9 to TRBJ2-2, with no clear D. V shed 1 base and J shed 6 bases, with 13 bases lying between them. The CDR3 has 15 amino acids. The germline V gene has CDR1 SGDLS and CDR2 YYNGEE. The CDR3 region is CASSVSLVPAGELFF. CDR3 sequence (DNA): TGTGCCAGCAGCGTAAGCCTAGTCCCAGCCGGGGAGCTGTTTTTT.

The rearrangement joins TRBV12-3 or TRBV12-4 to TRBJ2-7, with D perhaps matching TRBD1 (5 bases). Trimming cost V 3 bases and J 5 bases, with 11 bases left between them. CDR3 length: 13 amino acids. CDR3 in amino acids: CASSFVRGDEQYF. For the CDR3, the DNA is TGTGCCAGCAGTTTTGTAAGGGGCGACGAGCAGTACTTC.

This clonotype was observed many times. The genes are TRBV2 and TRBJ2-1, with TRBD2 matching over 14 bases. J was trimmed by 8 bases and V by 6 bases; bases with no gene match: 3. CDR3 size: 14 residues. Germline V gene data show CDR1 as SNHLY and CDR2 as FYNNEI. Written as DNA, the CDR3 is TGTGCCAGCAGCGGACTAGCGGGAGGTGATGAGCAGTTCTTC. Translating gives CASSGLAGGDEQFF.

This clonotype was seen at least ten times. The chain joins TRBV28 to TRBJ2-2; D is perhaps TRBD2 (6 bases). Germline V lookup: CDR1 MDHEN, CDR2 SYDVKM. The CDR3 has 15 amino acids. V lost 3 bases to trimming and J lost 3 bases, with 11 bases between them. CDR3 region: CASSFSGSYTGELFF. The CDR3 DNA is TGTGCCAGCAGTTTTTCCGGGAGTTACACCGGGGAGCTGTTTTTT.

This clonotype was found many times. This CDR3 is CASSEAAVANTGELFF. The CDR3 nucleotides read TGTGCCAGCAGTGAAGCTGCAGTCGCGAACACCGGGGAGCTGTTTTTT. The V call is TRBV2, the J call TRBJ2-2, with D uncertain. With 0 bases removed from V and 0 bases from J, the gap between germline ends came to 8 bases. In germline, CDR1 is SNHLY, CDR2 FYNNEI. The CDR3 totals 16 residues.

The V and J genes are TRBV20-1 and TRBJ2-7; no firm D call. Germline V gene sequence: CDR1 DFQATT, CDR2 SNEGSKA (reference sequence). This CDR3 is 12 amino acids long. Trimming shortened V by 6 bases and J by 5 bases, and 14 bases separated the two germline ends. CDR3 sequence (DNA): TGCAGTGCAGGCAAGGCTGGACACGAGCAGTACTTC. Protein: CSAGKAGHEQYF.

The rearrangement uses TRBV3-1 and TRBJ2-7, with 11 positions matching TRBD1. The V and J ends lost 5 bases and 7 bases, in that order; junction bases with no gene match: 7. CDR3 length: 14 amino acids. Looked up from germline, CDR1 is LGHDT and CDR2 is YNNKEL (reference sequence). The CDR3 sequence: CASSKGTGGFEQYF. CDR3 DNA: TGTGCCAGCAGCAAGGGGACAGGGGGATTTGAGCAGTACTTC.

This clonotype came up a few times. The J gene is TRBJ1-5, the V gene TRBV28; TRBD1 matches at 7 bases. The length of the CDR3 is 12 residues. CDR1 is MDHEN and CDR2 is SYDVKM in the germline V gene. With 5 bases clipped from V and 7 bases from J, the junction kept 2 bases outside the gene matches. CDR3 residues: CASSDRAQPQHF. The CDR3 region has the DNA TGTGCCAGCAGTGACAGGGCACAGCCCCAGCATTTT.

This chain links TRBV27 with TRBJ2-7; D remains unclear. Trimming pared 5 bases from V and 3 bases from J, leaving 11 bases between. CDR3 length equals 13 residues. Germline V CDR1 and CDR2: MNHEY, SMNVEV (reference sequence). The CDR3 nucleotides read TGTGCCAGCAGTCAAAAACAGAACTACGAGCAGTACTTC. Translating it yields CASSQKQNYEQYF.

This chain links TRBV29-1 with TRBJ1-1; D uncertain. The CDR3 has 12 amino acids. Germline values: CDR1 SQVTM, CDR2 ANQGSEA. Trimming took 7 bases from V and 5 from J, leaving 14 bases between them. CDR3 in amino acids: CSGRSSRTEAFF. DNA for the CDR3: TGCAGCGGAAGGTCCAGTAGGACTGAAGCTTTCTTT.

This clonotype appeared a few times. The rearrangement joins TRBV4-3 to TRBJ2-1; D unclear. Germline loops: CDR1 LGHNA, CDR2 YSLEER. The V end was cut by 0 bases, the J end by 7 bases, with 22 bases between. CDR3 length equals 18 residues. CDR3 sequence (DNA): TGCGCCAGCAGCCAAGAACGGCTCAGCAGAGTCAACTTAAATGAGCAGTTCTTC. It specifies CASSQERLSRVNLNEQFF.

There are many counts of this clonotype. V and J are TRBV24-1 and TRBJ2-1; TRBD1 agrees at 8 bases. This CDR3 region has 20 residues. The germline V gene has CDR1 KGHDR and CDR2 SFDVKD. The V and J ends lost 3 bases and 0 bases, in that order; junction bases with no gene match: 15. CDR3 nucleotide sequence: TGTGCCACCAGTGATGCCGTGGACAGGGCCTTACTTCGCTCCTACAATGAGCAGTTCTTC. Encoded protein: CATSDAVDRALLRSYNEQFF.

This rearrangement joins TRBV20-1 to TRBJ1-2; 8 nucleotides match TRBD1. Looked up from germline, CDR1 is DFQATT and CDR2 is SNEGSKA (reference sequence). The CDR3 has 12 amino acids. Trimming cost V 6 bases and J 8 bases; bases outside gene matches: 8. The CDR3 protein is CSATGQGEGYTF. The CDR3 coding sequence is TGCAGTGCCACAGGACAGGGTGAGGGCTACACCTTC.